The rows below give T cell receptor beta chains drawn from one sample of a study of shared clonotypes between healthy human individuals. TCRdb's copy holds only in-frame clones and misses some; the assay was immunoSEQ multiplex PCR. The table has more than 400,000 clones, around 73% seen once. Sequencing was carried out using PBMCs. All receptors derive from a woman aged 40 to 50 in good health. Some clones in this sample may be carry-over from other donors' samples. The CDR3 runs from the conserved cysteine through the conserved F or W. D genes are given only for firm matches. Not every row has a clone size; where given, it reads once, few, many or a size class.

TRBV9	.	.	TRBJ2-1	CASSVGTTYNEQFF	TGTGCCAGCAGCGTAGGTACAACCTACAATGAGCAGTTCTTC
TRBV7-2	TRBD1	once	TRBJ2-3	CASSSTGGVGTDTQYF	TGTGCCAGCAGCTCGACAGGGGGCGTTGGGACAGATACGCAGTATTTT
TRBV29-1	.	.	TRBJ2-1	CSVVPEGGKGEQFF	TGCAGCGTTGTTCCAGAGGGGGGAAAGGGTGAGCAGTTCTTC
TRBV6-5	.	.	TRBJ2-2	CASMGTPNTGELFF	TGTGCCAGCATGGGAACACCGAACACCGGGGAGCTGTTTTTT
TRBV6-5	.	.	TRBJ2-3	CASSYSMYGTDTQYF	TGTGCCAGCAGTTACTCGATGTATGGCACAGATACGCAGTATTTT
TRBV5-5	TRBD2	.	TRBJ2-2	CASSSGLATGPGELFF	TGTGCCAGCAGCTCTGGACTAGCGACGGGCCCCGGGGAGCTGTTTTTT
TRBV9	TRBD2	.	TRBJ2-3	CASSAGLAETTDTQYF	TGTGCCAGCAGCGCTGGACTAGCGGAAACCACAGATACGCAGTATTTT
TRBV5-4	.	.	TRBJ1-3	CASSFQGNTIYF	TGTGCCAGCAGCTTTCAGGGAAACACCATATATTTT
TRBV12-5	.	.	TRBJ2-2	CASGLVYTGELFF	TGTGCTAGTGGTTTGGTCTACACCGGGGAGCTGTTTTTT
TRBV28	TRBD1	.	TRBJ1-1	CASTVGQGNTEAFF	TGTGCCAGCACGGTGGGACAGGGGAACACTGAAGCTTTCTTT
TRBV7-9	.	.	TRBJ2-5	CASSSDLQETQYF	TGTGCCAGCAGTTCGGATTTACAAGAGACCCAGTACTTC
TRBV18	TRBD1	.	TRBJ1-4	CASSTGDTNEKLFF	TGTGCCAGCTCTACAGGGGACACTAATGAAAAACTGTTTTTT
TRBV6-1	TRBD2	.	TRBJ2-7	CASSEKLSGSYEQYF	TGTGCCAGCAGTGAAAAACTTAGCGGGAGTTACGAGCAGTACTTC
TRBV7-2	.	.	TRBJ2-7	CASSLGGHSYEQYF	TGTGCCAGCAGCTTAGGTGGCCACTCCTACGAGCAGTACTTC
TRBV2	.	.	TRBJ2-1	CASTREPYNEQFF	TGTGCCAGCACCCGGGAGCCGTACAATGAGCAGTTCTTC
TRBV9	TRBD2	few	TRBJ2-7	CASSEGTSGDAYEQYF	TGTGCCAGCAGCGAAGGGACTAGCGGTGACGCCTACGAGCAGTACTTC
TRBV7-3	.	.	TRBJ2-3	CASSFGPLGGDTQYF	TGTGCCAGCAGCTTCGGACCGCTGGGAGGAGATACGCAGTATTTT
TRBV19	.	few	TRBJ1-1	CASSIQGYTEAFF	TGTGCCAGTAGTATACAGGGCTACACTGAAGCTTTCTTT
TRBV15	.	.	TRBJ2-1	CATSRERKSYNEQFF	TGTGCCACCAGCAGAGAGCGGAAATCCTACAATGAGCAGTTCTTC
TRBV12-5	TRBD2	.	TRBJ2-2	CASGLVPVAGGTGELFF	TGTGCTAGTGGTTTGGTACCCGTAGCGGGAGGCACCGGGGAGCTGTTTTTT
TRBV4-3	.	few	TRBJ1-5	CASSQDVGQPQHF	TGCGCCAGCAGCCAAGATGTGGGTCAGCCCCAGCATTTT
TRBV15	.	.	TRBJ2-2	CATKQGSLTGELFF	TGTGCCACCAAGCAGGGGTCCCTCACCGGGGAGCTGTTTTTT
TRBV6-1	TRBD2	.	TRBJ2-7	CASSATSGVYEQYF	TGTGCCAGCAGTGCTACTAGCGGAGTCTACGAGCAGTACTTC
TRBV27	.	once	TRBJ1-4	CASSLWGLGEKLFF	TGTGCCAGCAGTTTATGGGGACTGGGTGAAAAACTGTTTTTT
TRBV19	TRBD2	once	TRBJ2-5	CASSTILAGGRETQYF	TGTGCCAGTAGTACAATACTAGCGGGAGGTCGGGAGACCCAGTACTTC
TRBV7-9	.	.	TRBJ1-1	CASRPDRNTEAFF	TGTGCCAGCAGACCCGACAGGAACACTGAAGCTTTCTTT
TRBV28	TRBD1	once	TRBJ1-2	CASSLPGQVTYGYTF	TGTGCCAGCAGTTTACCCGGACAGGTTACCTATGGCTACACCTTC
TRBV30	.	many	TRBJ1-1	CAWSSGDRGTEAFF	TGTGCCTGGAGTTCGGGAGACCGGGGTACTGAAGCTTTCTTT
TRBV5-1	.	few	TRBJ2-1	CASSLVLGGVPDEQFF	TGCGCCAGCAGCTTGGTCCTCGGGGGAGTTCCGGATGAGCAGTTCTTC
TRBV19	.	.	TRBJ1-5	CASSTGTDNQPQHF	TGTGCCAGTAGTACAGGGACGGACAATCAGCCCCAGCATTTT
TRBV7-9	.	.	TRBJ2-1	CASRLQGSEQFF	TGTGCCAGCAGACTCCAGGGCAGTGAGCAGTTCTTC
TRBV18	.	few	TRBJ1-2	CASSLGYGYTF	TGTGCCAGCTCACTAGGCTATGGCTACACCTTC
TRBV30	TRBD2	.	TRBJ2-3	CAWSQGLAGEWVDTQYF	TGTGCCTGGAGCCAGGGACTAGCGGGAGAGTGGGTAGATACGCAGTATTTT
TRBV19	TRBD1	.	TRBJ1-1	CASRTTGVTEAFF	TGTGCCAGTAGAACGACAGGGGTCACTGAAGCTTTCTTT
TRBV7-2	.	once	TRBJ2-5	CASSRIQETQYF	TGTGCCAGCAGCCGGATCCAAGAGACCCAGTACTTC
TRBV27	TRBD2	.	TRBJ2-5	CASRGGPSGRAIETQYF	TGTGCCAGTCGAGGGGGGCCTAGCGGGAGGGCCATTGAGACCCAGTACTTC
TRBV6-5	.	.	TRBJ1-2	CASSYSPREDYGYTF	TGTGCCAGCAGTTACTCCCCCAGGGAGGACTATGGCTACACCTTC
TRBV10-2	.	.	TRBJ2-1	CASSDSMVLNEQFF	TGCGCCAGCAGTGACTCCATGGTCCTTAATGAGCAGTTCTTC
TRBV18	TRBD1	.	TRBJ1-5	CASSPRDSEVFNQPQHF	TGTGCCAGCTCACCACGGGACAGTGAAGTATTCAATCAGCCCCAGCATTTT
TRBV28	TRBD2	.	TRBJ2-7	CASRGGSGFYEQYF	TGTGCCAGCAGGGGGGGGAGCGGATTCTACGAGCAGTACTTC
TRBV9	.	.	TRBJ2-1	CASTSQGLPDNEQFF	TGTGCCAGCACCTCTCAGGGTCTACCCGACAATGAGCAGTTCTTC
TRBV9	.	few	TRBJ2-7	CASSVVSPSSYEQYF	TGTGCCAGCAGCGTAGTGTCCCCAAGTTCCTACGAGCAGTACTTC
TRBV27	.	.	TRBJ2-7	CASSLLGGEQYF	TGTGCCAGCAGTTTATTAGGGGGCGAGCAGTACTTC
TRBV5-4	TRBD1	.	TRBJ1-2	CASSNRQGDGYTF	TGTGCCAGCAGCAATAGACAGGGGGATGGCTACACCTTC
TRBV11-1	.	.	TRBJ2-1	CASSFRLGGGEQFF	TGTGCCAGCAGCTTTCGACTAGGGGGTGGTGAGCAGTTCTTC
TRBV28	TRBD2	.	TRBJ2-2	CASRGGLAGVSTGELFF	TGTGCCAGCAGGGGAGGTCTAGCGGGAGTCAGCACCGGGGAGCTGTTTTTT